One sample yielded the 10 T cell receptor beta chains listed below, sequenced in a study of regulatory T cells in long-lasting Graves disease. Combining iRepertoire HTBI primers with Arm-PCR of CDR3 regions, the authors built TCR beta libraries. TCRdb re-called the multiplex PCR reads through MiXCR, storing one row per CDR3 protein. Of around 450,000 distinct CDR3 sequences listed, 15% were seen once; the top ten hold 16%. The sample's time point: newly diagnosed GD, antithyroid drugs for less than 3 months. PBMC-extracted RNA yielded the TCR library. This same sample was also taken into another study, of T cells in Graves' hyperthyroidism and ophthalmopathy.

The specimen comprised peripheral blood mononuclear cells (PBMCs), sampled at new diagnosis, from a patient treated with antithyroid drugs. The source is a woman between 25 and 40 years old with Graves disease.

This clonotype was seen repeatedly, ten times or more. This rearrangement joins TRBV27 to TRBJ2-1; TRBD2 aligns across 9 bases. The length of the CDR3 is 14 residues. V lost 6 bases to trimming and J lost 7 bases; unmatched junction nucleotides: 7. Germline values: CDR1 MNHEY, CDR2 SMNVEV (reference sequence). CDR3 loop: CASSWRAGGNEQFF. The CDR3 DNA reads as TGTGCCAGCAGCTGGAGGGCGGGGGGGAATGAGCAGTTCTTC.

This clonotype came up many times. The V gene is TRBV28, the J gene TRBJ1-2; D is possibly TRBD1 (6 bases). The CDR3 covers 13 residues. The V gene's germline CDR1 is MDHEN and CDR2 SYDVKM. V was shortened by 2 bases and J by 7 bases, with 11 bases between the two germline ends. CDR3 coding DNA: TGTGCCAGCAGTTTAGCGCAGGGGATTGGCTACACCTTC. Translating it yields CASSLAQGIGYTF.

At least ten counts were recorded for this clonotype. The rearrangement links TRBV28 to TRBJ1-2; unclear D gene. The length of the CDR3 is 13 residues. The V and J ends lost 6 bases and 5 bases respectively, with 13 bases between them. CDR1 is MDHEN and CDR2 is SYDVKM in the germline V gene. The CDR3 DNA sequence: TGTGCCAGCAGCAAAGAACTCCTTTATGGCTACACCTTC. It codes for CASSKELLYGYTF.

This clonotype has at least ten counts. J is TRBJ2-1 and V is TRBV10-3; D is possibly TRBD2 (5 bases). The CDR3 spans 14 residues. V was trimmed by 5 bases and J by 8 bases, leaving 16 bases between them. Germline-derived CDR1 and CDR2 are ENHRY and SYGVKD. The CDR3 region has the DNA TGTGCCATCAGTATCGAGGGAGAGATGGATGAGCAGTTCTTC. It specifies CAISIEGEMDEQFF.

This chain connects TRBV6-1 to TRBJ2-1; D ambiguous. Trimming removed 1 base at V and 3 bases at J, with 4 bases between. CDR3 size: 13 residues. The germline V gene encodes CDR1 MNHNS and CDR2 SASEGT. CDR3 sequence (DNA): TGTGCCAGCAGTGAAGGGATCTACAATGAGCAGTTCTTC. It is translated as CASSEGIYNEQFF.

A note on this clonotype: Possible read error: a much larger clone is one base away. The V gene is TRBV5-6, the J gene TRBJ1-1; TRBD1 might be the D (5 bases). The V end was cut by 0 bases, the J end by 6 bases, with 12 bases between. This CDR3 is 14 amino acids long. CDR1 is SGHDT and CDR2 is YYEEEE in the germline V gene. The CDR3 here is CASSLGGVSAEAFF. DNA of the CDR3: TGTGCCAGCAGCTTGGGGGGGGTTAGCGCTGAAGCTTTCTTT.

Notes on this clonotype: Since a much larger clone is just one base distant, this may be a read error. The V call is TRBV5-1, the J call TRBJ2-1; tentatively, D is TRBD2 (5 bases). The CDR3 loop spans 17 amino acids. Germline V gene lookup returns CDR1 SGHRS and CDR2 YFSETQ. The CDR3 nucleotides read TGCGCCAGCAGCTCCCTGTGGCGGGTTAGCTCCTGCAATGAGCAGTTCTTC. It encodes CASSSLWRVSSCNEQFF.

Ten or more counts support this clonotype. The V and J genes are TRBV11-2 and TRBJ1-2; D not certain. The CDR3 consists of 14 residues. Germline CDR1 SGHAT, CDR2 FQNNGV. The V end lost 3 bases, the J end lost 2 bases, and 10 bases lay between the germline ends. CDR3 protein: CASSLEGRNYGYTF. The CDR3 nucleotides are TGTGCCAGCAGCTTGGAAGGGCGGAACTATGGCTACACCTTC.

The J gene is TRBJ2-1, the V gene TRBV20-1, with 11 bases lining up with TRBD2. Germline V gives CDR1 DFQATT, CDR2 SNEGSKA (reference sequence). J gave up 9 bases and V 1 base, and 8 bases lay outside the gene matches. The CDR3 spans 15 residues. CDR3 sequence reads: CSARVGTSGGSEQFF. The DNA of the CDR3 is TGCAGTGCTAGAGTAGGGACTAGCGGCGGCAGTGAGCAGTTCTTC.

This clonotype was counted ten times or more. CDR3 region: CAWSSGQYSNQPQHF. In nucleotides, the CDR3 is TGTGCCTGGAGTTCGGGACAGTATAGCAATCAGCCCCAGCATTTT. The chain has TRBV30 and TRBJ1-5; 7 positions match TRBD1. The CDR3 extends over 15 amino acids. CDR1 is GTSNPN and CDR2 is SVGIG in the germline V gene (reference sequence). V lost 2 bases, J lost 0 bases, and 4 bases stayed unmatched. Full variable domain (rest looked up from reference TRBV30 and TRBJ1-5): SQTIHQWPATLVQPVGSPLSLECTVEGTSNPNLYWYRQAAGRGLQLLFYSVGIGQISSEVPQNLSASRPQDRQFILSSKKLLLSDSGFYLCAWSSGQYSNQPQHFGDGTRLSIL.